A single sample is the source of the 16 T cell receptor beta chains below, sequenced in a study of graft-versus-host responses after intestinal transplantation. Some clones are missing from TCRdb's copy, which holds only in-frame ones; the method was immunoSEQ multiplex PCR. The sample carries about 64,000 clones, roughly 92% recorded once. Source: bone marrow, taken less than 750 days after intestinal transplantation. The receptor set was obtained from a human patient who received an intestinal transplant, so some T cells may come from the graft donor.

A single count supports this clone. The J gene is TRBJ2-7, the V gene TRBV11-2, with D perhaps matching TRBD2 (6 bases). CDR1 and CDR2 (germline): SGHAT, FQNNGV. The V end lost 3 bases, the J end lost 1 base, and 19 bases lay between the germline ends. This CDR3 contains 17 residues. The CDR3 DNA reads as TGTGCCAGCAGCTTTTTGGGACGCTTAGGACTATCCTACGAGCAGTACTTC. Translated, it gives CASSFLGRLGLSYEQYF.

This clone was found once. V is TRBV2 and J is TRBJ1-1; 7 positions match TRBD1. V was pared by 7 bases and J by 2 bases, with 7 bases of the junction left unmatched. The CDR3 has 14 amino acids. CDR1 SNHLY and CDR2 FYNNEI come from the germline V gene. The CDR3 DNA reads TGTGCCAGCAACTACAGGGGAGAAAACACTGAAGCTTTCTTT. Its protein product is CASNYRGENTEAFF.

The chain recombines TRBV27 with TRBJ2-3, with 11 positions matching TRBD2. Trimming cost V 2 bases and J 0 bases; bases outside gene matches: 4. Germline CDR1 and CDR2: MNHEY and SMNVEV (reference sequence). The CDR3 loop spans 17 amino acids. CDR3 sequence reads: CASSLTGLAGSTDTQYF. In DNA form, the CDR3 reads TGTGCCAGCAGTTTAACCGGACTAGCGGGTAGCACAGATACGCAGTATTTT.

CDR3 residues: CASGEGEQFF. In DNA, the CDR3 is TGTGCCAGTGGTGAGGGTGAGCAGTTCTTC. The chain uses TRBV19 and TRBJ2-1; possibly TRBD2 for D (5 bases). The CDR3 is made up of 10 amino acids. Trimming pared 8 bases from V and 9 bases from J, leaving 8 bases between. The germline V gene has CDR1 LNHDA and CDR2 SQIVND (reference sequence).

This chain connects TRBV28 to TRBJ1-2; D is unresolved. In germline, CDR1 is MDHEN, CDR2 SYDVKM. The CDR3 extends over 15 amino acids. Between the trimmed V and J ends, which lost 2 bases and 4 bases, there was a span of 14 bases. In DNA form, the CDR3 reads TGTGCCAGCAGTTTAAACCAGGAATATCGCTATGGCTACACCTTC. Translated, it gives CASSLNQEYRYGYTF.

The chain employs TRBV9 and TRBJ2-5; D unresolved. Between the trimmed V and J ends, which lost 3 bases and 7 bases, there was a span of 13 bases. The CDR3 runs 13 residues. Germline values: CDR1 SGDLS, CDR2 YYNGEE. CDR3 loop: CASSAPLLGTQYF. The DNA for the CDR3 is TGTGCCAGCAGCGCACCCTTATTAGGGACCCAGTACTTC.

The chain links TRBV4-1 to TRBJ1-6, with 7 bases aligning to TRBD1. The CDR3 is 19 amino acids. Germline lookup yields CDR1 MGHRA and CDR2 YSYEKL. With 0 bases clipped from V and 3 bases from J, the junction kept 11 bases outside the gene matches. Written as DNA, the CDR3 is TGCGCCAGCAGCCAAGATGGGCCCGGGACAGTTCTCTATAATTCACCCCTCCACTTT. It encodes CASSQDGPGTVLYNSPLHF.

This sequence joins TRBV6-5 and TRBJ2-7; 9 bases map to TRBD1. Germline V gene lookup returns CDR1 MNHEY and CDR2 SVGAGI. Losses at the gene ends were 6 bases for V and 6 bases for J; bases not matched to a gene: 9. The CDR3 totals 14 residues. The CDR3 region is CASRSRDRALEQYF. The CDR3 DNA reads TGTGCCAGCAGGTCCCGGGACAGGGCCCTCGAGCAGTACTTC.

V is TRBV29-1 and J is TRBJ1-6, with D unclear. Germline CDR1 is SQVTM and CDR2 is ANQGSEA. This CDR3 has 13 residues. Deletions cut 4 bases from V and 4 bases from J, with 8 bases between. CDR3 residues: CSVAQYYNSPLHF. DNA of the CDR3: TGCAGCGTTGCTCAGTATTATAATTCACCCCTCCACTTT.

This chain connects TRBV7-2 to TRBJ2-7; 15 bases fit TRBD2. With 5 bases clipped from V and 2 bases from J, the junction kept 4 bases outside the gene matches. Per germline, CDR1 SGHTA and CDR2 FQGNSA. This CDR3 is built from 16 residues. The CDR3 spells CASSRTSGGATYEQYF. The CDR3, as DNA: TGTGCCAGCAGCCGGACTAGCGGGGGGGCAACCTACGAGCAGTACTTC.

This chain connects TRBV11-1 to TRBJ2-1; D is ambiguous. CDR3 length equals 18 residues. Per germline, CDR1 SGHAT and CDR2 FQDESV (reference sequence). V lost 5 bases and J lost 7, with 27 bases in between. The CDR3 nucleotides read TGTGCCAGCAGCGACCTCTGGAAATTTGACGAAGGAACTAATGAGCAGTTCTTC. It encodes CASSDLWKFDEGTNEQFF.

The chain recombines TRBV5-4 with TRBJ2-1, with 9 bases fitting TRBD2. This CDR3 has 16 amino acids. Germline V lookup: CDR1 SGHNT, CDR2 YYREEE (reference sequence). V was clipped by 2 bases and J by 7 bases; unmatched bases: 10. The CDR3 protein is CASSFLGGRVQNEQFF. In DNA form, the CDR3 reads TGTGCCAGCAGCTTTCTGGGCGGGAGGGTCCAGAATGAGCAGTTCTTC.

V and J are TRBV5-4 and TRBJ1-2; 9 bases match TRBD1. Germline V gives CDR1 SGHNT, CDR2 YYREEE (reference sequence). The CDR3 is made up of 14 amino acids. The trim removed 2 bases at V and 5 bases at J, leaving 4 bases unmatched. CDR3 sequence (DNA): TGTGCCAGCAGCTTACGACAGGGGGAATATGGCTACACCTTC. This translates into CASSLRQGEYGYTF.

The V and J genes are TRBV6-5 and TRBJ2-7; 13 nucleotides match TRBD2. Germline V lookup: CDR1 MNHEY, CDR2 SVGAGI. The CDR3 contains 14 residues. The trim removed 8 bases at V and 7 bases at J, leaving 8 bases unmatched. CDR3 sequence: CASGLAGEVEEQYF. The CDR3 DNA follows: TGTGCCAGCGGACTAGCGGGAGAAGTAGAGGAGCAGTACTTC.

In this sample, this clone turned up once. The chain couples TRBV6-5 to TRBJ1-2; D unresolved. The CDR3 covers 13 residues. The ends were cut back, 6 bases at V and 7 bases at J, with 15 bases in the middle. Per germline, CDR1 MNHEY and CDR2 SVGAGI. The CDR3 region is CASSPLGRSGYTF. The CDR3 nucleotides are TGTGCCAGCAGCCCACTAGGGAGGAGTGGCTACACCTTC.

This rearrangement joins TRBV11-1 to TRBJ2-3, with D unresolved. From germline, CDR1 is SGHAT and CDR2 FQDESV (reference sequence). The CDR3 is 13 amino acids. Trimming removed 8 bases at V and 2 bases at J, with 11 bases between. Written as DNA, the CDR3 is TGTGCCAGCCCGTGGGAACTCACAGATACGCAGTATTTT. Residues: CASPWELTDTQYF. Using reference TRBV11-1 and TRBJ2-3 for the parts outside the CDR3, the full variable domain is EAEVAQSPRYKITEKSQAVAFWCDPISGHATLYWYRQILGQGPELLVQFQDESVVDDSQLPKDRFSAERLKGVDSTLKIQPAELGDSAMYLCASPWELTDTQYFGPGTRLTVL.